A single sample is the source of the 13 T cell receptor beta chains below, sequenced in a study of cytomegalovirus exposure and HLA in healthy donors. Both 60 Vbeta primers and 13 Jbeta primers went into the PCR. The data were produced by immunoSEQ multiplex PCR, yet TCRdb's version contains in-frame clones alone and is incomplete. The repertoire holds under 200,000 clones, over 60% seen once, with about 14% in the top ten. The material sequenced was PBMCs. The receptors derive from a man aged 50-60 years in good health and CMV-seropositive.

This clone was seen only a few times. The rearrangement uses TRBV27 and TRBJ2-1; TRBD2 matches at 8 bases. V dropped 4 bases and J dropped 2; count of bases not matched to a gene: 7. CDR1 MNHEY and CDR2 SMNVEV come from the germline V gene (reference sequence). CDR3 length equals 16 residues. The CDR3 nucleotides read TGTGCCAGCAGTTCGTGGCGGGGGGCCGCCTACAATGAGCAGTTCTTC. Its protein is CASSSWRGAAYNEQFF.

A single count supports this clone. The CDR3, as DNA: TGTGCCAGCAGCCGCCAGACAGGGACCTACGAGCAGTACGTC. This codes for CASSRQTGTYEQYV. The chain carries TRBV11-2 and TRBJ2-7, with 7 bases lining up with TRBD1. The CDR3 extends over 14 amino acids. Germline V gives CDR1 SGHAT, CDR2 FQNNGV. Trimming cost V 5 bases and J 2 bases; bases outside gene matches: 6.

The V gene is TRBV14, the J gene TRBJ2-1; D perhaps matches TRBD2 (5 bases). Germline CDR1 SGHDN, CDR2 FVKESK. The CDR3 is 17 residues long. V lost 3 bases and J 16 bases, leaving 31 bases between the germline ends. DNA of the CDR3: TGTGCCAGCAGCCAGCCCACCCGAGGACTGTCCCTAGGTCCCCAATTCTTC. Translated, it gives CASSQPTRGLSLGPQFF.

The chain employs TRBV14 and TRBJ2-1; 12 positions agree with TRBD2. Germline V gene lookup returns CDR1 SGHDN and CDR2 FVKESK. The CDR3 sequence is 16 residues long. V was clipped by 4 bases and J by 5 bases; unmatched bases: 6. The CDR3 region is CASSPSLAGGHNEQFF. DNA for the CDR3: TGTGCCAGCAGCCCCTCCCTAGCGGGGGGGCACAATGAGCAGTTCTTC.

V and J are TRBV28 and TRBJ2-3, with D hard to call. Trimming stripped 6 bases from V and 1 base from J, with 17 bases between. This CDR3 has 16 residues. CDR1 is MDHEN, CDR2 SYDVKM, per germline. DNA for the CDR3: TGTGCCAGCAGCCCCACGGGTTATTCTGGCACAGATACGCAGTATTTT. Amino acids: CASSPTGYSGTDTQYF. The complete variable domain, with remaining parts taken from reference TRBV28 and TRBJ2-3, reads DVKVTQSSRYLVKRTGEKVFLECVQDMDHENMFWYRQDPGLGLRLIYFSYDVKMKEKGDIPEGYSVSREKKERFSLILESASTNQTSMYLCASSPTGYSGTDTQYFGPGTRLTVL.

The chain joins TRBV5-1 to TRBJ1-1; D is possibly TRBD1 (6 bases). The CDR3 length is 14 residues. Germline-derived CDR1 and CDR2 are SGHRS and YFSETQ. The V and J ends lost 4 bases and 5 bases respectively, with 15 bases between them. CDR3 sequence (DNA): TGCGCCAGCAGCCGGGACACTGGATTTACTGAAGCTTTCTTT. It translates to CASSRDTGFTEAFF.

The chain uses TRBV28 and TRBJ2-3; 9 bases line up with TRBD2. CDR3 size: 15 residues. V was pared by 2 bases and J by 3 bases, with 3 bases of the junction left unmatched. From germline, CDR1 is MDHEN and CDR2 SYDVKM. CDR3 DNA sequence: TGTGCCAGCAGTTTACCTAGCGGGGTTACAGATACGCAGTATTTT. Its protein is CASSLPSGVTDTQYF.

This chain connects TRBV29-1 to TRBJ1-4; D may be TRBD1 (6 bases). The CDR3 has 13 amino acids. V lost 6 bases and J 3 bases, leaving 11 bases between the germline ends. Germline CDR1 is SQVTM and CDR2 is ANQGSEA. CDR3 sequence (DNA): TGCAGCGTGGGGGGGCGGGCTAATGAAAAACTGTTTTTT. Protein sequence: CSVGGRANEKLFF.

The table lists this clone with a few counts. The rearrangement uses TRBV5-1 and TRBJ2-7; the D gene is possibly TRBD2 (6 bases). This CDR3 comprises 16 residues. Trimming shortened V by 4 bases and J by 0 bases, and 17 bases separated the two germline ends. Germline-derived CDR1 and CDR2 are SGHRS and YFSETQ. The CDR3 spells CASSHPWRGDSYEQYF. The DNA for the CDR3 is TGCGCCAGCAGCCACCCTTGGCGGGGTGACTCCTACGAGCAGTACTTC.

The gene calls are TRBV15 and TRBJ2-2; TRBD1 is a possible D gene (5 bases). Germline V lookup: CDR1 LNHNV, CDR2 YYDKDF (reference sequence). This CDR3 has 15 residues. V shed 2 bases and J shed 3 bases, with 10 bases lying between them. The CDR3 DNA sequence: TGTGCCACCAGCAGACAGGGTAGGGACACCGGGGAGCTGTTTTTT. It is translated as CATSRQGRDTGELFF.

The CDR3 is CATQMGPGATNEKLFF. CDR3 bases: TGTGCCACCCAAATGGGGCCAGGAGCAACTAATGAAAAACTGTTTTTT. This chain uses TRBV15 with TRBJ1-4, with D perhaps TRBD1 (5 bases). CDR1 LNHNV and CDR2 YYDKDF come from the germline V gene (reference sequence). CDR3 length: 16 amino acids. V lost 8 bases and J 0 bases, leaving 16 bases between the germline ends.

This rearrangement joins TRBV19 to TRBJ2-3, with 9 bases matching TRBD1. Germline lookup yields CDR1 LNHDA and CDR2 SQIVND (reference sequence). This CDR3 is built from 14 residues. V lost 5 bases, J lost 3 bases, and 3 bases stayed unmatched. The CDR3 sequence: CASSPGQGTDTQYF. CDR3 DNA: TGTGCCAGTAGTCCTGGACAGGGGACAGATACGCAGTATTTT. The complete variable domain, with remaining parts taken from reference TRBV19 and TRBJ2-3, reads DGGITQSPKYLFRKEGQNVTLSCEQNLNHDAMYWYRQDPGQGLRLIYYSQIVNDFQKGDIAEGYSVSREKKESFPLTVTSAQKNPTAFYLCASSPGQGTDTQYFGPGTRLTVL.

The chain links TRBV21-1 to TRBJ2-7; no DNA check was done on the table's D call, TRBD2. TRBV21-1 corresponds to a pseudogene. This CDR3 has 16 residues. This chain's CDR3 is CASSKEGEGGGCEQYV. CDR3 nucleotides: TGTGCCAGCAGCAAAGAGGGGGAAGGGGGGGGCTGCGAGCAGTACGTC.